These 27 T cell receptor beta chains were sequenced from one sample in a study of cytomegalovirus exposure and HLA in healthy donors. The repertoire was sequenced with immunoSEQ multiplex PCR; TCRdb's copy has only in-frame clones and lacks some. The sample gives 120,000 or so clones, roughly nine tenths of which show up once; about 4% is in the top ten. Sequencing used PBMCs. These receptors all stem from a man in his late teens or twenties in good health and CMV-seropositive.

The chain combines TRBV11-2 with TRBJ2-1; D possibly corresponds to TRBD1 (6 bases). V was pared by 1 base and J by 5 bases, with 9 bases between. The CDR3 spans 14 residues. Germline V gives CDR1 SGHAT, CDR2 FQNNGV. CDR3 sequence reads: CASSLADRNNEQFF. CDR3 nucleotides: TGTGCCAGCAGCTTAGCGGACAGAAACAATGAGCAGTTCTTC.

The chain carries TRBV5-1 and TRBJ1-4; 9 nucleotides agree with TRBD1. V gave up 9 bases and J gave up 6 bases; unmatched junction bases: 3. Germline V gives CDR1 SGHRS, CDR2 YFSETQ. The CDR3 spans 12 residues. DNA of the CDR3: TGCGCCAATGACAGGGGGGATGAAAAACTGTTTTTT. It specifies CANDRGDEKLFF. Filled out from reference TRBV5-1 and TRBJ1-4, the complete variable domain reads KAGVTQTPRYLIKTRGQQVTLSCSPISGHRSVSWYQQTPGQGLQFLFEYFSETQRNKGNFPGRFSGRQFSNSRSEMNVSTLELGDSALYLCANDRGDEKLFFGSGTQLSVL.

CDR3 amino acids: CASSIRPYRVNTEAFF. The CDR3 DNA reads TGTGCCAGTAGTATTCGTCCCTACAGGGTGAACACTGAAGCTTTCTTT. V is TRBV19 and J is TRBJ1-1; possibly TRBD1 for D (6 bases). This CDR3 region has 16 residues. Germline V gene sequence: CDR1 LNHDA, CDR2 SQIVND (reference sequence). V was shortened by 3 bases and J by 0 bases, with 14 bases between the two germline ends.

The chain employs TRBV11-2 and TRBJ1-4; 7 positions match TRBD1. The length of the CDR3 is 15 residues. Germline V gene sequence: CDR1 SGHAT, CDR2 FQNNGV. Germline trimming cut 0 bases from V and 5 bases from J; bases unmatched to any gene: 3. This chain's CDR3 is CASSLETGQNEKLFF. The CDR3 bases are TGTGCCAGCAGCTTAGAGACGGGACAGAATGAAAAACTGTTTTTT.

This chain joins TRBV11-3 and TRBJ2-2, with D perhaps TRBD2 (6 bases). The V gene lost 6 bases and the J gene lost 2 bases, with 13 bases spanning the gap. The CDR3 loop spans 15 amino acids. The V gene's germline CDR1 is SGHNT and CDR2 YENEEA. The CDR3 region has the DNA TGTGCCAGCAGTTCCGGGAGTAGCAACACCGGGGAGCTGTTTTTT. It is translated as CASSSGSSNTGELFF.

DNA for the CDR3: TGTGCCAGCAGCTTGGCCCGGTCTATGAACACTGAAGCTTTCTTT. Translated, it gives CASSLARSMNTEAFF. The rearrangement uses TRBV5-4 and TRBJ1-1; D gene unclear. Germline-derived CDR1 and CDR2 are SGHNT and YYREEE (reference sequence). Deletions cut 0 bases from V and 0 bases from J, with 9 bases between. The CDR3 contains 15 residues.

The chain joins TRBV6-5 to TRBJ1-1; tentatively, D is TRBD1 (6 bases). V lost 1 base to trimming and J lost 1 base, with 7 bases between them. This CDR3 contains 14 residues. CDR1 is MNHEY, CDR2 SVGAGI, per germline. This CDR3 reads CASSYLQGNTEAFF. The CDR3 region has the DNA TGTGCCAGCAGTTACTTACAGGGGAACACTGAAGCTTTCTTT.

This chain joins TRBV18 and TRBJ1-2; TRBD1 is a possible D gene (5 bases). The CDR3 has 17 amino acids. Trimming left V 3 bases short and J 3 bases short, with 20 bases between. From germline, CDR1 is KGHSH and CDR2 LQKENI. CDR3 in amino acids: CASSPLIRQFEDYGYTF. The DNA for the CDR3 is TGTGCCAGCTCACCCCTGATTAGACAGTTTGAAGACTATGGCTACACCTTC. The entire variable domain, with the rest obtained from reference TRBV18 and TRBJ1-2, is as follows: NAGVMQNPRHLVRRRGQEARLRCSPMKGHSHVYWYRQLPEEGLKFMVYLQKENIIDESGMPKERFSAEFPKEGPSILRIQQVVRGDSAAYFCASSPLIRQFEDYGYTFGSGTRLTVV.

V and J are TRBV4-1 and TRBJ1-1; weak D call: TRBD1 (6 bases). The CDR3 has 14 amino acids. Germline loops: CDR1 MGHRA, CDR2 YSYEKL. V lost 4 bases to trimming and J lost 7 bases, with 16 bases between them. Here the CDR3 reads CASSRTSTGDEAFF. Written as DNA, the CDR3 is TGCGCCAGCAGCCGCACTTCGACAGGAGATGAAGCTTTCTTT.

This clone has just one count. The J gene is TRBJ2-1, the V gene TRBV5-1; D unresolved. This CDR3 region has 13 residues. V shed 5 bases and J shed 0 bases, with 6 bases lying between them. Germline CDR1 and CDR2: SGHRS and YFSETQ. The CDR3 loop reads CASRDSSYNEQFF. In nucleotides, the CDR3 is TGCGCCAGCAGAGATAGCTCCTACAATGAGCAGTTCTTC.

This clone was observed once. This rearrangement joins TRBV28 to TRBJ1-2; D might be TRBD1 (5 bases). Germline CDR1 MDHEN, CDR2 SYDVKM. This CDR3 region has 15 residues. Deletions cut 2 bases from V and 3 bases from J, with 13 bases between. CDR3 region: CASSLTFREDYGYTF. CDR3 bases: TGTGCCAGCAGTTTAACGTTCAGGGAGGACTATGGCTACACCTTC.

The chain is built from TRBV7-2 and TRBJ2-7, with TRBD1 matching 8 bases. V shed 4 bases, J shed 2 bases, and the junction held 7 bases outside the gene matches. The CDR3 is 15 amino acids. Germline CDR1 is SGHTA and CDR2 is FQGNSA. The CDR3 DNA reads TGTGCCAGCAGCTCCCCAGACAGGGGAGCCTACGAGCAGTACTTC. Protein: CASSSPDRGAYEQYF.

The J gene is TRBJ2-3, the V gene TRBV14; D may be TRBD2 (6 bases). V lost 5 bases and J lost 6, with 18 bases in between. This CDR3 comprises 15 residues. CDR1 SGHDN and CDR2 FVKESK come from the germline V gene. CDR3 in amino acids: CASSYGGRSGDTQYF. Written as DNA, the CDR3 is TGTGCCAGCAGCTACGGGGGACGATCCGGCGATACGCAGTATTTT.

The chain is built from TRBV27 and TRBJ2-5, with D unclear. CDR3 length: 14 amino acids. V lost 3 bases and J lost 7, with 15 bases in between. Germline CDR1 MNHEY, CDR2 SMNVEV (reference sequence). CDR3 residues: CASSLRPTGGTQYF. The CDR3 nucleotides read TGTGCCAGCAGTTTGAGGCCGACCGGCGGGACCCAGTACTTC.

CDR3 residues: CASSVRGPNYGYTF. Here the CDR3 DNA reads TGTGCCAGCAGCGTACGTGGGCCGAACTATGGCTACACCTTC. The J gene is TRBJ1-2, the V gene TRBV5-8; D remains unclear. Trimming stripped 4 bases from V and 2 bases from J, with 12 bases between. The CDR3 runs to 14 residues. CDR1 and CDR2 (germline): SGHTS, YDEGEE.

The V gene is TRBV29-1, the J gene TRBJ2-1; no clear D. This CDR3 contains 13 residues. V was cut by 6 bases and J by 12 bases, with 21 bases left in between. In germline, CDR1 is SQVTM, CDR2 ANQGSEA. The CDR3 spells CSVSKLGEVRQFF. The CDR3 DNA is TGCAGCGTGTCCAAACTCGGTGAGGTCAGGCAGTTCTTC.

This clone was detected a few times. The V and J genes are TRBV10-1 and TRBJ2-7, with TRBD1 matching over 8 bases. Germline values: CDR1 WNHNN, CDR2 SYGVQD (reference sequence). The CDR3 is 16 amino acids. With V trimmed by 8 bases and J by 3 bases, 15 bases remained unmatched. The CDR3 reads CASSPQRQGAIYEQYF. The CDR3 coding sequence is TGCGCCAGCTCGCCCCAGCGGCAGGGGGCTATCTACGAGCAGTACTTC.

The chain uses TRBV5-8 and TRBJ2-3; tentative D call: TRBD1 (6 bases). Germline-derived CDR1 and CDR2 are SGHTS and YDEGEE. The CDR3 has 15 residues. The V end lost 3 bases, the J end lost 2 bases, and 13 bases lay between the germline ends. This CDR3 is CASSWGQGYTDTQYF. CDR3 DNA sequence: TGTGCCAGCAGCTGGGGGCAGGGCTACACAGATACGCAGTATTTT.

CDR3 coding DNA: TGCGCCAGCACCTCCGCGGGGGGGGACACAGATACGCAGTATTTT. It yields the protein CASTSAGGDTDTQYF. V usage is TRBV5-1 and J usage is TRBJ2-3; 9 nucleotides agree with TRBD2. The CDR3 sequence is 15 residues long. In germline, CDR1 is SGHRS, CDR2 YFSETQ. The V and J ends lost 6 bases and 2 bases, in that order; junction bases with no gene match: 7.

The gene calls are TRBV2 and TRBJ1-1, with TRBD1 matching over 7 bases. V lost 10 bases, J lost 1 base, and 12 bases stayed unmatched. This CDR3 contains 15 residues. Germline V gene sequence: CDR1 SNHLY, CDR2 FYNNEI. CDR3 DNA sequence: TGTGCCAACTTTAACCCGACAGGGACGAACACTGAAGCTTTCTTT. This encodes CANFNPTGTNTEAFF.

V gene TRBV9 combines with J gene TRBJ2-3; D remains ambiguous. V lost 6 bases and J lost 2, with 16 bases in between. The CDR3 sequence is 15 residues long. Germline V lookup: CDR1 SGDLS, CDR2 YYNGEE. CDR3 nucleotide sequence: TGTGCCAGCACTCTAGGCGACTCGGACACAGATACGCAGTATTTT. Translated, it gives CASTLGDSDTDTQYF.

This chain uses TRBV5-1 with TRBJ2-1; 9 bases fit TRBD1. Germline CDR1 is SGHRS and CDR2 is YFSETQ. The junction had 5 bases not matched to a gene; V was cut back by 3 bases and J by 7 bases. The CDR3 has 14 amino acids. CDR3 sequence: CASSSGTGLNEQFF. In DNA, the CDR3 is TGCGCCAGCAGCTCCGGGACAGGGCTTAATGAGCAGTTCTTC.

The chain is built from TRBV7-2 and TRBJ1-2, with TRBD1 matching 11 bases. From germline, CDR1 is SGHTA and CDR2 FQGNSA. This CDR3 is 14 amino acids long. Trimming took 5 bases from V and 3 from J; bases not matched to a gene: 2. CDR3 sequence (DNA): TGTGCCAGCAGCCCGGGACAGGGGGACTATGGCTACACCTTC. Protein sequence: CASSPGQGDYGYTF.

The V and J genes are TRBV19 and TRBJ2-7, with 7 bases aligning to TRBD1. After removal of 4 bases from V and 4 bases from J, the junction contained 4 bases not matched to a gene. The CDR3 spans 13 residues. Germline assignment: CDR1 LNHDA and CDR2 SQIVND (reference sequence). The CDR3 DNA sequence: TGTGCCAGTAGTACCGTACAGGGGTACGAGCAGTACTTC. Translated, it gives CASSTVQGYEQYF.

The CDR3 protein is CASSRGGSGANVLTF. The CDR3 nucleotides are TGTGCCAGCAGTAGGGGAGGAAGTGGGGCCAACGTCCTGACTTTC. This chain connects TRBV5-6 to TRBJ2-6, with TRBD2 as a possible D gene (6 bases). CDR3 length equals 15 residues. Germline V gives CDR1 SGHDT, CDR2 YYEEEE. V lost 5 bases to trimming and J lost 3 bases, with 12 bases between them.

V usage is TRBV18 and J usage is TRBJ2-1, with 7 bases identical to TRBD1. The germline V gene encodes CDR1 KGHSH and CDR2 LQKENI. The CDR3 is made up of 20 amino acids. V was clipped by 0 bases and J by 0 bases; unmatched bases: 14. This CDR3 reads CASSPPGTENLFSSYNEQFF. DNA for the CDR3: TGTGCCAGCTCACCACCGGGGACAGAGAATTTATTTAGCTCCTACAATGAGCAGTTCTTC.

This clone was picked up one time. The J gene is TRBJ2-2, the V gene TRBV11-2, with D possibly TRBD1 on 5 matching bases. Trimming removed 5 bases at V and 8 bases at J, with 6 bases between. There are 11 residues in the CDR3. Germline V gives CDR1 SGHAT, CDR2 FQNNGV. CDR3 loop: CASSHRGELFF. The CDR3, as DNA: TGTGCCAGCAGCCACAGGGGGGAGCTGTTTTTT. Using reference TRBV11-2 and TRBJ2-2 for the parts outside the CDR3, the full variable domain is EAGVAQSPRYKIIEKRQSVAFWCNPISGHATLYWYQQILGQGPKLLIQFQNNGVVDDSQLPKDRFSAERLKGVDSTLKIQPAKLEDSAVYLCASSHRGELFFGEGSRLTVL.